A selection of T cell receptor beta chains follows, all from one sample in a study of glioma-infiltrating T cells after dendritic cell vaccination. Generated by immunoSEQ multiplex PCR, the TCRdb table keeps only in-frame clones and is missing some. The data contain some 70,000 clones, approximately 85% of them seen just once; the ten biggest clones take up over 9%. The sample consisted of blood, taken before dendritic cell vaccination. Every receptor here comes from a human donor with glioblastoma. CDR3s include the opening cysteine and the closing phenylalanine or tryptophan. A D gene is named only where the DNA matches it firmly. Size is omitted from some rows. Given values are once, few, many or a class for expanded clones.

D: TRBD1
V: TRBV6-1
size: .
J: TRBJ1-6
CDR3: CASRGLDRVESPLHF
DNA: TGTGCCAGCAGGGGGCTCGACAGGGTTGAGTCACCCCTCCACTTT

D: .
V: TRBV7-6
size: .
J: TRBJ2-7
CDR3: CASSLASVGVYEQYF
DNA: TGTGCCAGCAGCTTAGCATCGGTGGGCGTCTACGAGCAGTACTTC

D: TRBD1
V: TRBV7-6
size: once
J: TRBJ1-2
CDR3: CASSLVAGQGNYGYTF
DNA: TGTGCCAGCAGCTTAGTCGCCGGACAGGGGAACTATGGCTACACCTTC

D: TRBD2
V: TRBV28
size: .
J: TRBJ2-7
CDR3: CASHTSGGPRDYEQYF
DNA: TGTGCCAGCCATACTAGCGGGGGGCCGCGTGACTACGAGCAGTACTTC

D: TRBD2
V: TRBV6-1
size: .
J: TRBJ2-3
CDR3: CASSEVGLAGGDF
DNA: TGTGCCAGCAGTGAAGTGGGGCTAGCGGGGGGAGATTTT

D: .
V: TRBV30
size: .
J: TRBJ2-1
CDR3: CAWSSIYNEQFF
DNA: TGTGCCTGGAGTTCTATCTACAATGAGCAGTTCTTC

D: .
V: TRBV25-1
size: .
J: TRBJ1-2
CDR3: CASSQTGYGYTF
DNA: TGTGCCAGCAGTCAGACGGGGTATGGCTACACCTTC

D: .
V: TRBV7-2
size: .
J: TRBJ2-3
CDR3: CASRAGSDTQYF
DNA: TGTGCCAGCAGAGCAGGGTCAGATACGCAGTATTTT

D: TRBD2
V: TRBV30
size: .
J: TRBJ2-1
CDR3: CAWSAFGGGNYNEQFF
DNA: TGTGCCTGGAGTGCCTTTGGGGGGGGGAACTACAATGAGCAGTTCTTC

D: TRBD1
V: TRBV5-1
size: .
J: TRBJ1-1
CDR3: CASSKGQGGAEAFF
DNA: TGCGCCAGCAGCAAGGGACAGGGTGGCGCTGAAGCTTTCTTT

D: TRBD1
V: TRBV9
size: .
J: TRBJ1-2
CDR3: CASSPRNGQGYGYTF
DNA: TGTGCCAGCAGCCCCAGGAACGGACAGGGCTATGGCTACACCTTC

D: .
V: TRBV18
size: .
J: TRBJ1-5
CDR3: CASSPEGMGQPQHF
DNA: TGTGCCAGCTCACCGGAGGGCATGGGTCAGCCCCAGCATTTT

D: .
V: TRBV5-4
size: .
J: TRBJ2-3
CDR3: CASSLGGGGTDTQYF
DNA: TGTGCCAGCAGCTTGGGAGGGGGGGGCACAGATACGCAGTATTTT

D: .
V: TRBV10-2
size: .
J: TRBJ2-2
CDR3: CASSRSLGNTGELFF
DNA: TGCGCCAGCAGCCGTAGCCTGGGTAACACCGGGGAGCTGTTTTTT

D: TRBD1
V: TRBV11-2
size: .
J: TRBJ1-1
CDR3: CASTNPYRGRTEAFF
DNA: TGTGCCAGCACCAACCCTTACAGGGGCCGGACTGAAGCTTTCTTT

D: TRBD1
V: TRBV28
size: .
J: TRBJ2-7
CDR3: CASSRDRGLREQYF
DNA: TGTGCCAGCAGTCGGGACAGGGGGCTTCGAGAGCAGTACTTC

D: TRBD2
V: TRBV5-5
size: .
J: TRBJ2-2
CDR3: CASSYQSGRNTGELFF
DNA: TGTGCCAGCAGCTACCAAAGCGGGAGGAACACCGGGGAGCTGTTTTTT

D: .
V: TRBV7-8
size: .
J: TRBJ2-7
CDR3: CASSLDTLYEQYF
DNA: TGTGCCAGCAGCTTGGACACACTCTACGAGCAGTACTTC

D: .
V: TRBV6-1
size: once
J: TRBJ1-3
CDR3: CASKQGWGGNTIYF
DNA: TGTGCCAGTAAACAGGGATGGGGTGGAAACACCATATATTTT

D: TRBD1
V: TRBV19
size: .
J: TRBJ2-7
CDR3: CASSVSGTGAYEQYF
DNA: TGTGCCAGTAGTGTGTCCGGGACAGGGGCCTACGAGCAGTACTTC

D: .
V: TRBV7-2
size: .
J: TRBJ1-6
CDR3: CASSLNNSPLHF
DNA: TGTGCCAGCAGTCTAAATAATTCACCCCTCCACTTT

D: .
V: TRBV27
size: .
J: TRBJ1-2
CDR3: CASSSSGGPYGYTF
DNA: TGTGCCAGCAGTTCCTCGGGGGGCCCCTATGGCTACACCTTC